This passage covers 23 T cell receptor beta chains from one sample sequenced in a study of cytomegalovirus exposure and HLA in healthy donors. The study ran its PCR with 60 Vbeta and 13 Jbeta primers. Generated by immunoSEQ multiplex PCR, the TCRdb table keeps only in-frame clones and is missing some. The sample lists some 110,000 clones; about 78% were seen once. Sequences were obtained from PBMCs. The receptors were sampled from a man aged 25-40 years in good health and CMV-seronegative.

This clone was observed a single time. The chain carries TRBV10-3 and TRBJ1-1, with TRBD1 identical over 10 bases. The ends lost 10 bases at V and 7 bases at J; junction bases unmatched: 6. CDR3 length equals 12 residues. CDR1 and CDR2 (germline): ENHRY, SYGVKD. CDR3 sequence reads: CASGQGGLEAFF. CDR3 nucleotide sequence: TGTGCCAGTGGACAGGGGGGTCTTGAAGCTTTCTTT.

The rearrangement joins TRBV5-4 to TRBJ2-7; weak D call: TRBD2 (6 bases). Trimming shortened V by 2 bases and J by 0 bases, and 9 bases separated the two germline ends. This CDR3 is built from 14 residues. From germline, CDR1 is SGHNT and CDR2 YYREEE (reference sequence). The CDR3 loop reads CASSFGGSSYEQYF. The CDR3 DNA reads TGTGCCAGCAGCTTCGGGGGATCCTCCTACGAGCAGTACTTC.

CDR3 DNA sequence: TGTGCCAGCAGCGAGGGACAGTCCACTGAAGCTTTCTTT. Translated: CASSEGQSTEAFF. V and J are TRBV9 and TRBJ1-1; 7 bases are a match to TRBD1. Germline assignment: CDR1 SGDLS and CDR2 YYNGEE. V lost 3 bases and J lost 4; bases outside the gene matches: 3. The CDR3 runs to 13 residues.

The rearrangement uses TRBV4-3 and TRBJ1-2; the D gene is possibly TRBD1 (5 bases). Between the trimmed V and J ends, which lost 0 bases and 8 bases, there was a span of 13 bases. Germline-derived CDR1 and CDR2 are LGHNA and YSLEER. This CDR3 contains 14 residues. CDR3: CASSQDNRGSGYTF. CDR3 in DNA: TGCGCCAGCAGCCAAGATAATAGGGGTTCCGGCTACACCTTC.

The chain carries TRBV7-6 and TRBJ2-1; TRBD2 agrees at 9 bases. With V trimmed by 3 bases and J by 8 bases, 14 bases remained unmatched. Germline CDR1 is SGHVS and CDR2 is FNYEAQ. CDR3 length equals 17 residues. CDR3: CASSLGVLIAGVDEQFF. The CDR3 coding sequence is TGTGCCAGCAGCTTGGGGGTCTTAATAGCGGGAGTCGATGAGCAGTTCTTC.

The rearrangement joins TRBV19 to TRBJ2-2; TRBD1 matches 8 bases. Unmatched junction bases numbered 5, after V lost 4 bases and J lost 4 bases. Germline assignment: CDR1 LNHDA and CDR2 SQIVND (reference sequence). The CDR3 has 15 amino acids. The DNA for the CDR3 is TGTGCCAGTAGTAGGACAGGGAGCTCCACCGGGGAGCTGTTTTTT. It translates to CASSRTGSSTGELFF.

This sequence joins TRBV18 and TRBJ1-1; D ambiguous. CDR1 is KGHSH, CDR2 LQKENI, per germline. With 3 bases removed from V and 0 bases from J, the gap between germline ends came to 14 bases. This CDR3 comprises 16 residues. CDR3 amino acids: CASSPTGPGMNTEAFF. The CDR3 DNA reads TGTGCCAGCTCACCCACTGGTCCGGGAATGAACACTGAAGCTTTCTTT.

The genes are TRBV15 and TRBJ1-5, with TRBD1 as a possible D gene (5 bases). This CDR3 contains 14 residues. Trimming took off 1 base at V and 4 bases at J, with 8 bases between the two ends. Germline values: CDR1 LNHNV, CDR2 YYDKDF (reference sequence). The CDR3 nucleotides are TGTGCCACCAGCAGAGCGGCAGGGAATCAGCCCCAGCATTTT. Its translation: CATSRAAGNQPQHF.

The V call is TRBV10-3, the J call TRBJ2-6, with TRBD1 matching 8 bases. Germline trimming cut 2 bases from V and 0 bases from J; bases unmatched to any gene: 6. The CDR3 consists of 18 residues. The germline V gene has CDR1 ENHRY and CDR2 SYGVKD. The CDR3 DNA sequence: TGTGCCATCAGTGAGGGGAGGACAGGGAACTCTGGGGCCAACGTCCTGACTTTC. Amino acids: CAISEGRTGNSGANVLTF.

This chain's CDR3 is CASSLEPGGTEAFF. The CDR3 DNA reads as TGTGCCAGCAGCTTAGAGCCAGGGGGCACTGAAGCTTTCTTT. The chain employs TRBV7-2 and TRBJ1-1; 7 nucleotides line up with TRBD1. The CDR3 is made up of 14 amino acids. Trimming took 1 base from V and 4 from J; bases not matched to a gene: 3. The germline V gene encodes CDR1 SGHTA and CDR2 FQGNSA.

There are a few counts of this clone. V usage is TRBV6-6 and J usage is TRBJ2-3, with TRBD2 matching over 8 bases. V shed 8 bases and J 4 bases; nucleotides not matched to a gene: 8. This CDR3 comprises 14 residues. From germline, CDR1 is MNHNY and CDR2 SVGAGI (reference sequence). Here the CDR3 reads CASLGAGVADTQYF. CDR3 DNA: TGTGCCAGCTTAGGAGCGGGAGTCGCAGATACGCAGTATTTT.

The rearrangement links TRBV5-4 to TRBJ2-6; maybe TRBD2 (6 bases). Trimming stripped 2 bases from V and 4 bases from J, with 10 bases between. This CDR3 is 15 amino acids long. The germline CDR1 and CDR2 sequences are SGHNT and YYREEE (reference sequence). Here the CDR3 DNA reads TGTGCCAGCAGCTTCGGAGGGCTGGGGGCCAACGTCCTGACTTTC. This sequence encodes CASSFGGLGANVLTF.

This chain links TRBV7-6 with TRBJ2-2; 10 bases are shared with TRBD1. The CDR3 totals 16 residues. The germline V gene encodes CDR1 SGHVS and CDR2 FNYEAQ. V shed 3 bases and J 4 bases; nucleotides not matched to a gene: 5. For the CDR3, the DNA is TGTGCCAGCAGCTTGGGGACAGGGGACACCACCGGGGAGCTGTTTTTT. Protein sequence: CASSLGTGDTTGELFF.

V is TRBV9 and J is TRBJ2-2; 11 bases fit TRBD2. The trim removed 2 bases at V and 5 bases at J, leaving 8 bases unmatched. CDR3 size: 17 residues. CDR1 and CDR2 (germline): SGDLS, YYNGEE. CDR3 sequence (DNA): TGTGCCAGCAGCGTCCATAGCGGGAGGGCCAAGACCGGGGAGCTGTTTTTT. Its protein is CASSVHSGRAKTGELFF.

CDR3: CASSQDPGLAREQYF. In nucleotides, the CDR3 is TGCGCCAGCAGCCAAGATCCCGGACTAGCGCGCGAGCAGTACTTC. The gene calls are TRBV4-3 and TRBJ2-7; TRBD2 matches 9 bases. V was clipped by 0 bases and J by 6 bases; unmatched bases: 6. The CDR3 runs 15 residues. Looked up from germline, CDR1 is LGHNA and CDR2 is YSLEER.

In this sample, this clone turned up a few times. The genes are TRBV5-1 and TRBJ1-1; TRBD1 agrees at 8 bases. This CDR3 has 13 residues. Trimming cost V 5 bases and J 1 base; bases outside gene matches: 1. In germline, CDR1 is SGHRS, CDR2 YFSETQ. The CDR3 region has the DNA TGCGCCAGCAGGGACAGGGAGAACACTGAAGCTTTCTTT. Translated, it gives CASRDRENTEAFF. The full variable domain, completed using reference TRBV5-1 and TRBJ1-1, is KAGVTQTPRYLIKTRGQQVTLSCSPISGHRSVSWYQQTPGQGLQFLFEYFSETQRNKGNFPGRFSGRQFSNSRSEMNVSTLELGDSALYLCASRDRENTEAFFGQGTRLTVV.

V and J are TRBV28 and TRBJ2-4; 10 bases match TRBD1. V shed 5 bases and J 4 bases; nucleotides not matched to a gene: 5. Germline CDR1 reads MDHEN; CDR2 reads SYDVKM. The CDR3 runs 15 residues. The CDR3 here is CASSTDRGIKNIQYF. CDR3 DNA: TGTGCCAGCAGTACGGACAGGGGGATTAAAAACATTCAGTACTTC.

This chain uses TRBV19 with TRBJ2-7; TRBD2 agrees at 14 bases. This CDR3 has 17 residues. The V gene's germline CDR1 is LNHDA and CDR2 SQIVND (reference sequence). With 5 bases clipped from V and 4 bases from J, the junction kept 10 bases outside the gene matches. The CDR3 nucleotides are TGTGCCAGTAGTTTCCTCCCGGGACTAGCGGGAGTTTACGAGCAGTACTTC. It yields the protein CASSFLPGLAGVYEQYF. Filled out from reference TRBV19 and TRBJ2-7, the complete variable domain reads DGGITQSPKYLFRKEGQNVTLSCEQNLNHDAMYWYRQDPGQGLRLIYYSQIVNDFQKGDIAEGYSVSREKKESFPLTVTSAQKNPTAFYLCASSFLPGLAGVYEQYFGPGTRLTVT.

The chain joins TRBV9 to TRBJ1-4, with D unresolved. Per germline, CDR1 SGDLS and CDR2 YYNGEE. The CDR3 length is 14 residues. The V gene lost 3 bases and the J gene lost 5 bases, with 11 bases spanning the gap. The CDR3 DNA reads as TGTGCCAGCAGCGCCGAGGGCGGGAATGAAAAACTGTTTTTT. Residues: CASSAEGGNEKLFF.

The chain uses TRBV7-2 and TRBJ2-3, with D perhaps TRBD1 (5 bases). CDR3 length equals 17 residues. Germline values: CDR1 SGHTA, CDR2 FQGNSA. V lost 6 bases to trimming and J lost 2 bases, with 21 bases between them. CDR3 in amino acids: CASRHSWVTAYTDTQYF. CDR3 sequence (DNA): TGTGCCAGCAGACATTCCTGGGTGACAGCGTACACAGATACGCAGTATTTT.

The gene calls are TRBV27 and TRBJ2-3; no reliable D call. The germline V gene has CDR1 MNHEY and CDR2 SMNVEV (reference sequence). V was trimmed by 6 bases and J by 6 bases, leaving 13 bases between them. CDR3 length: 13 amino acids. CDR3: CASRFSIHDTQYF. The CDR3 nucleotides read TGTGCCAGCAGATTTAGCATACACGATACGCAGTATTTT.

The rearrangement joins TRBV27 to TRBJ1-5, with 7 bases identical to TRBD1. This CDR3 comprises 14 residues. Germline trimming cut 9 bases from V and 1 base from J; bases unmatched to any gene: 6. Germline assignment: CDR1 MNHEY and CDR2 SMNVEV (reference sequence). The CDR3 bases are TGTGCCAGTTCACAGGGGATCAGCAATCAGCCCCAGCATTTT. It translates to CASSQGISNQPQHF.

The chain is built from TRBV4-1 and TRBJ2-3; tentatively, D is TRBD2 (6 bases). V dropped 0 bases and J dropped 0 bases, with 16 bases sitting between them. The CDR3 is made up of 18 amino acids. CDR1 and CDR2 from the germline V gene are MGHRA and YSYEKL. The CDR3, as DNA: TGCGCCAGCAGCCAAGAAGCGCGACTAGTTTGGAGCACAGATACGCAGTATTTT. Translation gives CASSQEARLVWSTDTQYF.